This TCR beta chain was retrieved from a study of regulatory T cells in long-lasting Graves disease. Study-level findings and limits: Whereas roughly 1,000 public clonotypes were shared by new patients, persistent patients shared more, at over 2,500.

As to this clonotype: The antigen remains unidentified.

Assembly of TCR beta libraries relied on iRepertoire HTBI primers together with Arm-PCR of CDR3 regions. TCRdb itself ran the multiplex PCR reads through MiXCR, one entry per CDR3 protein. There are about 420,000 distinct CDR3 sequences in the sample; around 24% occur only once, and over 25% lies in the top ten. Time point described: persistent/refractory GD, antithyroid drugs over 5 years with positive TRAb. With RNA extracted from PBMCs as input, the TCR library was made. The specimen comprised peripheral blood mononuclear cells (PBMCs), sampled when the disease was refractory, from a patient treated with antithyroid drugs. This clonotype was obtained from a female donor with Graves disease.

In nucleotides, the CDR3 is TGTGCCTGGAGTGCCATGGCTCAGCCACTATACAATGAGCAGTTCTTC. Translating gives CAWSAMAQPLYNEQFF. The genes are TRBV30 and TRBJ2-1, with unresolved D. Trimming cost V 1 base and J 4 bases, with 17 bases left between them. CDR3 length: 16 amino acids. The germline V gene encodes CDR1 GTSNPN and CDR2 SVGIG (reference sequence).